The next 23 T cell receptor beta chains were all read from a single sample in a study of cytomegalovirus exposure and HLA in healthy donors (TCRdb year 2017). Receptors were amplified or captured by the immunoSEQ multiplex PCR assay. In its TCRdb copy, this immuneACCESS table keeps in-frame sequences only and misses some clones. Where compared with another copy, unresolved V genes explain less than half of these, and the others have no known cause. Across this sample there are 150,000 to 200,000 clones, with 84% seen only once. The biggest ten clones account for around 9.6% of the sample. Sequenced sample: PBMCs. These TCRs come from a man aged 25-45 years in good health and CMV-seropositive.

The rearrangement uses TRBV4-2 and TRBJ1-2; possibly TRBD1 for D (5 bases). CDR3 length: 14 amino acids. CDR1 and CDR2 from the germline V gene are LGHNA and YNFKEQ. V was pared by 6 bases and J by 4 bases, with 15 bases between. CDR3 in DNA: TGTGCCAGCAGTCCCGGACACGGTAGCTATGGCTACACCTTC. Amino acid sequence: CASSPGHGSYGYTF.

The V call is TRBV4-1, the J call TRBJ1-4; a possible D gene is TRBD1 (6 bases). Germline values: CDR1 MGHRA, CDR2 YSYEKL. CDR3 length equals 16 residues. Deletions cut 0 bases from V and 6 bases from J, with 14 bases between. This CDR3 reads CASSQDGGWGHEKLFF. CDR3 nucleotide sequence: TGCGCCAGCAGCCAAGACGGAGGATGGGGGCATGAAAAACTGTTTTTT.

As for this clone: Germline and junction disagree at one end, which may indicate a read error. Other DNA sequences within the sample encode an identical CDR3. The chain joins TRBV4-1 to TRBJ2-5; tentatively, D is TRBD1 (5 bases). The CDR3 totals 17 residues. Germline loops: CDR1 MGHRA, CDR2 YSYEKL. The CDR3 DNA is TGCGCCAGCAGTCAAGACCCCTATCCAGGGCCCCAAGAGACCCAGTACTTC. Its translation is CASSQDPYPGPQETQYF.

This clone was observed a handful of times. This chain links TRBV4-2 with TRBJ2-7; D possibly uses TRBD1 or TRBD2 (9 bases each). In germline, CDR1 is LGHNA, CDR2 YNFKEQ. CDR3 length: 19 residues. Deletions cut 4 bases from V and 5 bases from J, with 30 bases between. This CDR3 is CASSRTGVREGLVGDEQYF. CDR3 nucleotides: TGTGCCAGCAGCCGGACAGGGGTGCGGGAGGGCCTCGTTGGAGACGAGCAGTACTTC.

With respect to this clone: A junction end diverges from the germline sequence, so it may reflect a read error. DNA of the CDR3: TGTGCCAGCAGCCGTATTGGACTAGCCTCCAACGAGCAGTACTTC. Translated: CASSRIGLASNEQYF. The chain carries TRBV6-5 and TRBJ2-7; 8 nucleotides agree with TRBD2. Germline CDR1 reads MNHEY; CDR2 reads SVGAGI. The CDR3 extends over 15 amino acids.

The chain uses TRBV5-5 and TRBJ1-5, with TRBD1 as a possible D gene (6 bases). V was trimmed by 5 bases and J by 0 bases, leaving 12 bases between them. In germline, CDR1 is SGHKS, CDR2 YYEKEE (reference sequence). The CDR3 has 15 residues. The CDR3: CASSRGQSSNQPQHF. CDR3 DNA sequence: TGTGCCAGCAGTCGCGGACAGTCTAGCAATCAGCCCCAGCATTTT.

This clone was counted a few times. The V gene is TRBV28, the J gene TRBJ1-6; D is uncertain. Germline CDR1 is MDHEN and CDR2 is SYDVKM. V lost 3 bases to trimming and J lost 0 bases, with 12 bases between them. The CDR3 totals 17 residues. CDR3 sequence (DNA): TGTGCCAGCAGTTTTTGGCAGGATTTCTCCTATAATTCACCCCTCCACTTT. Translated: CASSFWQDFSYNSPLHF.

The chain links TRBV6-5 to TRBJ2-7; a possible D gene is TRBD1 (6 bases). The germline CDR1 and CDR2 sequences are MNHEY and SVGAGI. This CDR3 has 12 residues. V lost 10 bases to trimming and J lost 3 bases, with 13 bases between them. This CDR3 reads CATRTADYEQYF. CDR3 DNA: TGTGCCACCCGGACAGCGGACTACGAGCAGTACTTC.

The chain uses TRBV28 and TRBJ2-7; D perhaps matches TRBD2 (6 bases). Trimming stripped 4 bases from V and 0 bases from J, with 13 bases between. Germline assignment: CDR1 MDHEN and CDR2 SYDVKM. The CDR3 sequence is 15 residues long. CDR3 DNA: TGTGCCAGCAGTTCCCCAGGAGGGCTCTCCTACGAGCAGTACTTC. Its translation: CASSSPGGLSYEQYF.

The J gene is TRBJ2-7, the V gene TRBV15; no clear D. The CDR3 spans 13 residues. Between the trimmed V and J ends, which lost 0 bases and 9 bases, there was a span of 12 bases. Germline CDR1 is LNHNV and CDR2 is YYDKDF (reference sequence). CDR3 sequence reads: CATSRDGDGVQYF. DNA of the CDR3: TGTGCCACCAGCAGAGATGGAGACGGAGTGCAGTACTTC.

The V call is TRBV13, the J call TRBJ1-1, with unresolved D. The CDR3 sequence is 15 residues long. Germline CDR1 PRHDT, CDR2 FYEKMQ (reference sequence). V was cut by 3 bases and J by 1 base, with 12 bases left in between. This CDR3 is CASSLTRVANTEAFF. The CDR3 nucleotides are TGTGCCAGCAGCTTGACCCGGGTCGCGAACACTGAAGCTTTCTTT.

The rearrangement links TRBV28 to TRBJ2-1; TRBD2 agrees at 10 bases. The CDR3 has 16 residues. V shed 2 bases, J shed 9 bases, and the junction held 10 bases outside the gene matches. CDR1 is MDHEN and CDR2 is SYDVKM in the germline V gene. The CDR3 DNA reads as TGTGCCAGCAGTTTACAAGGACTAGCGGCACAGAGTGAGCAGTTCTTC. Encoded protein: CASSLQGLAAQSEQFF.

V gene TRBV6-1 combines with J gene TRBJ1-4; maybe TRBD1 (6 bases). Germline V gene data show CDR1 as MNHNS and CDR2 as SASEGT. The CDR3 spans 15 residues. V was trimmed by 4 bases and J by 0 bases, leaving 9 bases between them. The CDR3 coding sequence is TGTGCCAGCAGTGCCCGGACAGCAACTAATGAAAAACTGTTTTTT. Its translation: CASSARTATNEKLFF.

This clone was counted between two and nine times. V and J are TRBV7-9 and TRBJ1-5; no firm D call. Trimming stripped 3 bases from V and 4 bases from J, with 13 bases between. This CDR3 spans 15 amino acids. Germline CDR1 and CDR2: SEHNR and FQNEAQ (reference sequence). Here the CDR3 reads CASSFEGTGNQPQHF. The DNA for the CDR3 is TGTGCCAGCAGCTTCGAGGGAACGGGAAATCAGCCCCAGCATTTT.

The chain combines TRBV11-3 with TRBJ2-7; no clear D gene. The V end lost 0 bases, the J end lost 3 bases, and 6 bases lay between the germline ends. The CDR3 covers 13 residues. In germline, CDR1 is SGHNT, CDR2 YENEEA. CDR3 bases: TGTGCCAGCAGCTTAGACGCGAACTACGAGCAGTACTTC. Protein product: CASSLDANYEQYF.

The CDR3 nucleotides read TGTGCCAGTAGTCCGCGGACAGGGGGCTATAATTCACCCCTCCACTTT. It codes for CASSPRTGGYNSPLHF. V gene TRBV19 combines with J gene TRBJ1-6; TRBD1 matches 10 bases. The CDR3 is made up of 16 amino acids. Germline CDR1 reads LNHDA; CDR2 reads SQIVND (reference sequence). With 5 bases clipped from V and 3 bases from J, the junction kept 4 bases outside the gene matches.

The chain combines TRBV18 with TRBJ2-5, with D unclear. The CDR3 covers 12 residues. With 3 bases removed from V and 1 base from J, the gap between germline ends came to 3 bases. Germline V gene sequence: CDR1 KGHSH, CDR2 LQKENI. The CDR3 DNA reads TGTGCCAGCTCACCCCTCCAAGAGACCCAGTACTTC. Translating it yields CASSPLQETQYF.

V and J are TRBV27 and TRBJ2-2; no reliable D call. The CDR3 extends over 15 amino acids. V lost 2 bases and J 7 bases, leaving 14 bases between the germline ends. CDR1 is MNHEY and CDR2 is SMNVEV in the germline V gene (reference sequence). The CDR3 protein is CASSLAVPLRGELFF. The DNA of the CDR3 is TGTGCCAGCAGTTTAGCGGTCCCCCTCCGCGGGGAGCTGTTTTTT.

The rearrangement joins TRBV18 to TRBJ1-2; the D gene is possibly TRBD1 (5 bases). V dropped 6 bases and J dropped 2 bases, with 13 bases sitting between them. The CDR3 runs 14 residues. Germline lookup yields CDR1 KGHSH and CDR2 LQKENI. This CDR3 is CASSPEGLNYGYTF. DNA of the CDR3: TGTGCCAGCTCCCCGGAGGGACTCAACTATGGCTACACCTTC.

The rearrangement joins TRBV7-3 to TRBJ2-3, with 11 positions matching TRBD2. Germline V CDR1 and CDR2: SGHTA, FQGTGA. V lost 0 bases, J lost 2 bases, and 4 bases stayed unmatched. The CDR3 has 17 amino acids. The CDR3 DNA sequence: TGTGCCAGCAGCTTAACTGGACTAGCGGGTAACACAGATACGCAGTATTTT. It specifies CASSLTGLAGNTDTQYF.

The chain's CDR3 is CASSLGASGRKGEQYF. The DNA of the CDR3 is TGCGCCAGCAGCTTGGGAGCTAGCGGGAGAAAGGGCGAGCAGTACTTC. This sequence joins TRBV5-1 and TRBJ2-7; 10 bases are a match to TRBD2. Losses at the gene ends were 0 bases for V and 6 bases for J; bases not matched to a gene: 9. Germline V gives CDR1 SGHRS, CDR2 YFSETQ. CDR3 length: 16 amino acids.

CDR3 sequence: CASSLEQPDTDTQYF. The CDR3 bases are TGCGCCAGCAGCTTGGAACAGCCCGACACAGATACGCAGTATTTT. The chain employs TRBV5-1 and TRBJ2-3, with D hard to call. This CDR3 comprises 15 residues. Germline CDR1 is SGHRS and CDR2 is YFSETQ. V lost 0 bases and J 2 bases, leaving 10 bases between the germline ends.

The chain is built from TRBV30 and TRBJ2-1; D is uncertain. This CDR3 spans 15 amino acids. CDR1 and CDR2 (germline): GTSNPN, SVGIG (reference sequence). Trimming left V 0 bases short and J 0 bases short, with 9 bases between. CDR3 DNA sequence: TGTGCCTGGAGTGTACCCCTAAGCTCCTACAATGAGCAGTTCTTC. This gives the protein CAWSVPLSSYNEQFF.